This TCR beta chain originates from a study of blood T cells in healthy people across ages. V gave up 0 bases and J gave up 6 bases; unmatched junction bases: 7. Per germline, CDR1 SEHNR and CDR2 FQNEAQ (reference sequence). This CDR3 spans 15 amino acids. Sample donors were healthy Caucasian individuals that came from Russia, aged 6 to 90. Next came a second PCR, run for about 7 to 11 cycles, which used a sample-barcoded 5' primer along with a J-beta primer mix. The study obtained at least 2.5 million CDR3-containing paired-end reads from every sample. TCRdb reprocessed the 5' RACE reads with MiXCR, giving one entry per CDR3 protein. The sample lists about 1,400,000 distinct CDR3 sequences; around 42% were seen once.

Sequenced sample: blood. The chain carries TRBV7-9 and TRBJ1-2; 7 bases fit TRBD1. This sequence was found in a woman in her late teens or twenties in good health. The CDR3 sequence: CASSLAGGDSNGYTF. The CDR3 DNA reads TGTGCCAGCAGCTTAGCAGGGGGCGATAGTAATGGCTACACCTTC.